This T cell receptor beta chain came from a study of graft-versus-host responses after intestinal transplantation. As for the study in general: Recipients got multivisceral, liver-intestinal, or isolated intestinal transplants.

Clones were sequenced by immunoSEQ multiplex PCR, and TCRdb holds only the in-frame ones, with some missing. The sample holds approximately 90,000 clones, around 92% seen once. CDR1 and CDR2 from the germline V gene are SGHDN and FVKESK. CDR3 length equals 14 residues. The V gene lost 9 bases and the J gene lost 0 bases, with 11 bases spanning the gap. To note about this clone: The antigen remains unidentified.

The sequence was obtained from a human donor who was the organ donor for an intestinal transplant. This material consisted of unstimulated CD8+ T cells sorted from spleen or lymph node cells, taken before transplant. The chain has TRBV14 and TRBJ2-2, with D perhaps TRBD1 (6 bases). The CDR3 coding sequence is TGTGCCAGGCACAGGGAAGCGAACACCGGGGAGCTGTTTTTT. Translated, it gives CARHREANTGELFF. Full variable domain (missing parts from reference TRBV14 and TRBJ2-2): EAGVTQFPSHSVIEKGQTVTLRCDPISGHDNLYWYRRVMGKEIKFLLHFVKESKQDESGMPNNRFLAERTGGTYSTLKVQPAELEDSGVYFCARHREANTGELFFGEGSRLTVL.